Following are 9 T cell receptor beta chains from one sample sequenced in a study of metastatic and nonmetastatic thyroid tumors. Patients had received no treatment of any kind before thyroid surgery. TCRdb reprocessed the PCR reads via MiXCR. The sample includes roughly 18,000 clones, 34% of them seen just once. The sequencing input was tumor tissue. Every receptor here comes from a female donor with papillary thyroid cancer or a benign thyroid nodule (not recorded which). Some clones in this sample may be carry-over from other donors' samples.

The chain recombines TRBV30 with TRBJ1-1; a possible D gene is TRBD1 (6 bases). The germline V gene has CDR1 GTSNPN and CDR2 SVGIG (reference sequence). The germline V and J ends were trimmed by 5 bases and 9 bases, with 16 bases remaining between them. The CDR3 spans 12 residues. DNA for the CDR3: TGTGCCTGGGGGGGCCCAGGGGCAAAAGCTTTCTTT. Encoded protein: CAWGGPGAKAFF. The full variable domain, in which reference TRBV30 and TRBJ1-1 provide the parts outside the CDR3, is SQTIHQWPATLVQPVGSPLSLECTVEGTSNPNLYWYRQAAGRGLQLLFYSVGIGQISSEVPQNLSASRPQDRQFILSSKKLLLSDSGFYLCAWGGPGAKAFFGQGTRLTVV.

The V and J genes are TRBV11-1 and TRBJ1-2, with 7 bases matching TRBD1. From germline, CDR1 is SGHAT and CDR2 FQDESV (reference sequence). The CDR3 length is 17 residues. V trimming: 3 bases; J trimming: 7 bases; junction bases outside the gene matches: 17. CDR3 bases: TGTGCCAGCAGCTTGTCTTGGGCGACAGGGAGTGTCTCTGGCTACACCTTC. Its protein is CASSLSWATGSVSGYTF.

This rearrangement joins TRBV12-3 or TRBV12-4 to TRBJ2-2; possibly TRBD1 for D (5 bases). V dropped 2 bases and J dropped 8 bases, with 12 bases sitting between them. The CDR3 runs to 14 residues. The CDR3 spells CASSLKQGTGELFF. The CDR3 coding sequence is TGTGCCAGCAGTTTAAAGCAGGGTACGGGGGAGCTGTTTTTT.

By share, this clone ranks as medium-sized. V gene TRBV27 combines with J gene TRBJ2-3; the D is unclear. CDR3 length equals 17 residues. V was trimmed by 3 bases and J by 0 bases, leaving 16 bases between them. Germline-derived CDR1 and CDR2 are MNHEY and SMNVEV (reference sequence). The CDR3 coding sequence is TGTGCCAGCAGTTTTCTGGCGGCAGAAACTAGCACAGATACGCAGTATTTT. This translates into CASSFLAAETSTDTQYF.

The chain carries TRBV6-1 and TRBJ1-3, with D tentatively TRBD1 (6 bases). Per the germline V gene, CDR1 is MNHNS and CDR2 is SASEGT. This CDR3 has 15 residues. The CDR3 region is CDTSLVPGQTNTIYF. The CDR3 DNA follows: TGTGACACCAGTCTAGTACCCGGACAGACAAACACCATATATTTT.

The gene calls are TRBV11-3 and TRBJ2-7; the D gene could be TRBD1 or TRBD2 (6 bases each). Trimming cost V 8 bases and J 3 bases, with 17 bases left between them. The CDR3 loop spans 14 amino acids. Germline loops: CDR1 SGHNT, CDR2 YENEEA. The CDR3 DNA follows: TGTGCCAGCTCGAGGGGGGCAGAGGGCTACGAGCAGTACTTC. It encodes CASSRGAEGYEQYF.

This clone was counted only a few times. The V and J genes are TRBV6-5 and TRBJ2-3; 7 nucleotides match TRBD2. Germline CDR1 is MNHEY and CDR2 is SVGAGI. The CDR3 spans 14 residues. With V trimmed by 6 bases and J by 2 bases, 5 bases remained unmatched. CDR3 region: CASSYGRTTDTQYF. The DNA for the CDR3 is TGTGCCAGCAGCTACGGGAGGACCACAGATACGCAGTATTTT.

Written as DNA, the CDR3 is TGTGCCAGCAGCTTAGTCCGTCGAACGCGGGCCGCCCCCTATGGCTACACCTTC. This encodes CASSLVRRTRAAPYGYTF. The rearrangement joins TRBV11-2 to TRBJ1-2; D is ambiguous. The CDR3 consists of 18 residues. V lost 1 base to trimming and J lost 4 bases, with 22 bases between them. Germline V CDR1 and CDR2: SGHAT, FQNNGV.

V and J are TRBV5-4 and TRBJ2-1; possible D gene TRBD2, 6 bases. Germline CDR1 reads SGHNT; CDR2 reads YYREEE (reference sequence). The length of the CDR3 is 16 residues. V was shortened by 3 bases and J by 2 bases, with 15 bases between the two germline ends. CDR3 residues: CASSWGVASAYNEQFF. For the CDR3, the DNA is TGTGCCAGCAGCTGGGGTGTGGCTAGCGCCTACAATGAGCAGTTCTTC.